This TCR beta chain originates from a study of OX40 agonist ivuxolimab in advanced cancers. Study overall: An agonistic human IgG2 monoclonal antibody against OX40 (CD134) was given.

The method was immunoSEQ multiplex PCR; TCRdb's version includes in-frame clones alone and lacks a portion of them. This repertoire shows under 95,000 clones, approximately 86% found once; its top ten account for around 0.79%. Germline V gene data show CDR1 as SGHAT and CDR2 as FQNNGV. The V and J ends lost 0 bases and 14 bases respectively, with 17 bases between them. The CDR3 contains 15 residues. A word on this clone: Its antigen is still unknown.

The study, taken as a whole, reports: Mean expanded clone counts were higher in CD8+ than CD4+ T cells.

This sequence joins TRBV11-2 and TRBJ1-6; D might be TRBD1 (5 bases). The receptor was derived from an adult with an advanced solid tumor such as melanoma, head and neck, liver or kidney cancer. This sample comprised CD4+ or CD8+ T cells sorted from blood, obtained in a trial of the OX40 agonist ivuxolimab. The CDR3 reads CASSLDPGYRGALHF. CDR3 DNA sequence: TGTGCCAGCAGCTTAGATCCCGGTTATCGGGGGGCCCTCCACTTT.